The entry that follows covers one T cell receptor (beta chain) sequence. Some clones are missing from TCRdb's copy, which holds only in-frame ones; the method was immunoSEQ multiplex PCR. This table holds about 170,000 clones, approximately 90% found once. Germline CDR1 and CDR2: LNHDA and SQIVND (reference sequence). With 3 bases clipped from V and 0 bases from J, the junction kept 8 bases outside the gene matches. This CDR3 region has 18 residues. The data were obtained in a study of T cell responses to AZD1222 COVID-19 vaccine. The sample in question was peripheral blood, obtained 28 days after the second dose of the MenACWY control vaccine. The clonotype comes from an adult who received the MenACWY meningococcal vaccine as a control. The genes are TRBV19 and TRBJ2-1, with TRBD2 matching over 10 bases. The CDR3 reads CASSMASGSYSSYNEQFF. For the CDR3, the DNA is TGTGCCAGTAGTATGGCTAGCGGGAGTTACAGCTCCTACAATGAGCAGTTCTTC.